The 8 T cell receptor beta chains reported below all come from one sample, sequenced in a study of T cells in Graves' hyperthyroidism and ophthalmopathy. TCR beta CDR3 regions were amplified from RNA transcripts. TCR CDR3 underwent first-round RT-PCR with the HTBI primer set. TCRdb re-derived calls from the multiplex PCR reads in MiXCR, one entry per CDR3 protein. The repertoire has more than 500,000 distinct CDR3 sequences, around 15% of them found once; the top ten carry about 15%. Sequenced sample: blood. The receptors stem from a woman aged 40 to 49 with Graves' hyperthyroidism.

This clonotype has ten or more counts. The chain uses TRBV30 and TRBJ2-7, with 10 bases matching TRBD2. The ends lost 1 base at V and 5 bases at J; junction bases unmatched: 2. In germline, CDR1 is GTSNPN, CDR2 SVGIG (reference sequence). This CDR3 is 13 amino acids long. In nucleotides, the CDR3 is TGTGCCTGGAGTGCTCTAGCGGGGGACGAGCAGTACTTC. Amino acid sequence: CAWSALAGDEQYF.

At least ten counts were recorded for this clonotype. The chain has TRBV2 and TRBJ2-3; D may be TRBD2 (6 bases). This CDR3 spans 18 amino acids. V lost 2 bases, J lost 5 bases, and 23 bases lay in between. Per the germline V gene, CDR1 is SNHLY and CDR2 is FYNNEI. CDR3 nucleotides: TGTGCCAGCAGTGAAAGGAGGGAACGGGGCGGGACGGTAGATACGCAGTATTTT. Amino acids: CASSERRERGGTVDTQYF.

This clonotype was counted many times. The J gene is TRBJ1-5, the V gene TRBV28; D is undetermined. This CDR3 contains 15 residues. V was cut by 2 bases and J by 1 base, with 9 bases left in between. The germline V gene has CDR1 MDHEN and CDR2 SYDVKM. The CDR3 DNA reads as TGTGCCAGCAGTTTACGGGGTATGAGCAATCAGCCCCAGCATTTT. Amino acids: CASSLRGMSNQPQHF.

This clonotype was picked up many times. The chain employs TRBV9 and TRBJ2-1; 7 nucleotides agree with TRBD2. CDR1 and CDR2 (germline): SGDLS, YYNGEE. The CDR3 runs to 16 residues. Germline trimming cut 0 bases from V and 7 bases from J; bases unmatched to any gene: 10. CDR3 nucleotide sequence: TGTGCCAGCAGCGTAGAGGAAACGGGAGGTGGGAATGAGCAGTTCTTC. Amino acids: CASSVEETGGGNEQFF.

This clonotype has ten or more counts. The CDR3 bases are TGTGCCAGCAGCGGGACTAGCGGGAGTCGATCCTACGAGCAGTACTTC. Translation gives CASSGTSGSRSYEQYF. The rearrangement links TRBV28 to TRBJ2-7; 14 bases line up with TRBD2. This CDR3 is 16 amino acids long. V gave up 6 bases and J gave up 1 base; unmatched junction bases: 5. Looked up from germline, CDR1 is MDHEN and CDR2 is SYDVKM.

This clonotype came up a few times. This sequence joins TRBV28 and TRBJ2-7, with D hard to call. Germline CDR1 reads MDHEN; CDR2 reads SYDVKM. The CDR3 runs to 13 residues. V lost 3 bases, J lost 4 bases, and 10 bases lay in between. CDR3 coding DNA: TGTGCCAGCAGTTTGGTCAGGTTTTACGAGCAGTACTTC. Protein sequence: CASSLVRFYEQYF.

This clonotype was counted many times. The chain links TRBV9 to TRBJ1-2, with a possible D match to TRBD1 (5 bases). Germline V gives CDR1 SGDLS, CDR2 YYNGEE. The length of the CDR3 is 15 residues. Deletions cut 3 bases from V and 2 bases from J, with 14 bases between. CDR3 loop: CASSAQQDGNYGYTF. The DNA for the CDR3 is TGTGCCAGCAGCGCTCAACAGGACGGCAACTATGGCTACACCTTC. The full variable domain, completed using reference TRBV9 and TRBJ1-2, is DSGVTQTPKHLITATGQRVTLRCSPRSGDLSVYWYQQSLDQGLQFLIQYYNGEERAKGNILERFSAQQFPDLHSELNLSSLELGDSALYFCASSAQQDGNYGYTFGSGTRLTVV.

This clonotype was counted at least ten times. This rearrangement joins TRBV7-2 to TRBJ2-5, with 11 bases lining up with TRBD1. This CDR3 spans 15 amino acids. V lost 5 bases to trimming and J lost 5 bases; unmatched junction nucleotides: 7. CDR1 SGHTA and CDR2 FQGNSA come from the germline V gene. DNA of the CDR3: TGTGCCAGCAGCCCTCGGACAGGGGGCAGGGAGACCCAGTACTTC. Protein sequence: CASSPRTGGRETQYF.